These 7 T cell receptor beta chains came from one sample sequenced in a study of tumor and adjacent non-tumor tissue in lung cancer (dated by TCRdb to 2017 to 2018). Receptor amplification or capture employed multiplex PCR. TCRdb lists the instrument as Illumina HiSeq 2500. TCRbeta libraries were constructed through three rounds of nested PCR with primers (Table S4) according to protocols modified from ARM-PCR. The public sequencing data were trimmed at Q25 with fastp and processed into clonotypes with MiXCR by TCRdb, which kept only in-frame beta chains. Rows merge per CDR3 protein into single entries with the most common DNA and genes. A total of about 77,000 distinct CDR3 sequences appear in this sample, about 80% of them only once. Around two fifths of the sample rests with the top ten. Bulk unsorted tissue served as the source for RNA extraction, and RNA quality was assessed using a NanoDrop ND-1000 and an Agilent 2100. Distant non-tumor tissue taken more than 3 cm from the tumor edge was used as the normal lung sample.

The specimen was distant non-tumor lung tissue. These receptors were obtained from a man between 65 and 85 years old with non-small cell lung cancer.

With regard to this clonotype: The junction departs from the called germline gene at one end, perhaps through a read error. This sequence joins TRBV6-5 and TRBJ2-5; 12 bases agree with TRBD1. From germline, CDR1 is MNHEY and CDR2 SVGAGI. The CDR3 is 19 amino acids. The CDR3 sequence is CASSSLGTGGWHVQEIQYF. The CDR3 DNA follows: TGTGCCAGCAGTTCCCTCGGGACAGGGGGCTGGCATGTCCAAGAGATCCAGTATTTC.

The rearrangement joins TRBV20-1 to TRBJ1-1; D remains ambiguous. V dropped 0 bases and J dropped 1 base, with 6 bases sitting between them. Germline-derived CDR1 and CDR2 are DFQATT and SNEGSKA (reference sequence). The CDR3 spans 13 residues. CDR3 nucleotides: TGCAGTGCTAGAGATGTAGGGAACACTGAAGCTTTCTTT. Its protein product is CSARDVGNTEAFF.

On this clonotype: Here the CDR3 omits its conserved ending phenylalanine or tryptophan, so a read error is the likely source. CDR3 in amino acids: CSTDVAGGTGELFL. Written as DNA, the CDR3 is TGCAGCACTGACGTAGCGGGGGGCACCGGGGAGCTGTTTTTA. This chain links TRBV29-1 with TRBJ2-2; TRBD2 agrees at 10 bases. CDR1 SQVTM and CDR2 ANQGSEA come from the germline V gene. V shed 8 bases, J shed 4 bases, and the junction held 7 bases outside the gene matches. There are 14 residues in the CDR3.

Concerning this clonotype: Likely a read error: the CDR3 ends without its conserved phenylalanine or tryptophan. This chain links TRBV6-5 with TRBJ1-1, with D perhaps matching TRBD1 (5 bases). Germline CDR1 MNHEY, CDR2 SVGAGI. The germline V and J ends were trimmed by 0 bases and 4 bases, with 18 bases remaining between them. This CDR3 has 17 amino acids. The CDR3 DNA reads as TGTGCCAGCAGTTACTCTCGGGTGTGGGGGGAGATCACTGAAGCTTTCATT. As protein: CASSYSRVWGEITEAFI.

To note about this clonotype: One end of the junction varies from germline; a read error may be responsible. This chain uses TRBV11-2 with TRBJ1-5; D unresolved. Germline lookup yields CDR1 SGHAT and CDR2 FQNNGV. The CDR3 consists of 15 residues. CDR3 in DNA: TGTGCCAGCAGTTTAGAGGGCGGGGAGGGTCAGCCCCAGCATTTT. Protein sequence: CASSLEGGEGQPQHF.

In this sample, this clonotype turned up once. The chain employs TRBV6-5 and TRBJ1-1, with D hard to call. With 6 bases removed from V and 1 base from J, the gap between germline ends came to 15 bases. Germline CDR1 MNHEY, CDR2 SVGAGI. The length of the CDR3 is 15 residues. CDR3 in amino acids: CASSFSRRGNTEAFF. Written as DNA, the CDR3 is TGTGCCAGCAGCTTCTCGCGCCGGGGGAACACTGAAGCTTTCTTT.

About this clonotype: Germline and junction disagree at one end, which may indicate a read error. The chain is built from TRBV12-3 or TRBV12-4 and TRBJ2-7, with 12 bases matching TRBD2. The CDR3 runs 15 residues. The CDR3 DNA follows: TGTGCCAGCAGTCCCACTAGCGGGAGGCCCTACAAGCAGTACTTC. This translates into CASSPTSGRPYKQYF.